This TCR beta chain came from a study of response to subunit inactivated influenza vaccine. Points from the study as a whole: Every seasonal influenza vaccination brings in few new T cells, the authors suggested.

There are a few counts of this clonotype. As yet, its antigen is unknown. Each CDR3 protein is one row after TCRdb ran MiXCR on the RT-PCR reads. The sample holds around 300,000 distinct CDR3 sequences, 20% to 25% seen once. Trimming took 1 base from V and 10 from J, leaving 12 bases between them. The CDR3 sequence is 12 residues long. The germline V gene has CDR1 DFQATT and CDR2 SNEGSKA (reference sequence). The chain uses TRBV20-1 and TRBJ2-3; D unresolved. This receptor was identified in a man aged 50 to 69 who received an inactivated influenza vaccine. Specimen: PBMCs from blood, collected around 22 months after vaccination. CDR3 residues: CSARAAKKSQYF. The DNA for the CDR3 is TGCAGTGCTAGAGCCGCGAAAAAATCGCAGTATTTT.